This is a list of T cell receptor beta chains from one sample in a study of CD8+ T cells in alopecia areata. The protocol was immunoSEQ multiplex PCR, while the TCRdb copy is restricted to in-frame clones and leaves out a portion. The table includes some 150,000 clones, under 60% detected once. The specimen was CD8+ T cells sorted from blood, collected at week 0. These receptors all come from a human donor with alopecia areata. Both conserved end residues are part of each CDR3. A D gene is named only where the DNA matches it firmly. Some rows mark clone size as missing; the rest say once, few, many or name a class of expanded clone.

v_call	d_call	clone_size	cdr3_length	j_call	cdr3_aa	cdr3_nt
TRBV10-3	.	few	14	TRBJ1-1	CAISEGAENTEAFF	TGTGCCATCAGTGAGGGGGCCGAGAACACTGAAGCTTTCTTT
TRBV29-1	.	few	17	TRBJ1-2	CSVDRGRKSGFNYGYTF	TGCAGCGTTGATAGAGGCCGGAAATCGGGGTTCAACTATGGCTACACCTTC
TRBV11-3	TRBD1	.	13	TRBJ2-7	CASLDRGSYEQYF	TGTGCCAGCCTGGACAGGGGTTCCTACGAGCAGTACTTC
TRBV5-1	TRBD1	.	15	TRBJ1-2	CASSLPSGTGVGYTF	TGCGCCAGCAGCCTACCCTCCGGGACAGGGGTTGGCTACACCTTC
TRBV7-9	.	few	12	TRBJ2-3	CASSTNTDTQYF	TGTGCCAGCAGCACGAACACAGATACGCAGTATTTT
TRBV9	TRBD1	.	17	TRBJ2-3	CASSPDGTGGETDTQYF	TGTGCCAGCAGCCCGGACGGGACAGGGGGAGAAACAGATACGCAGTATTTT
TRBV18	TRBD1	.	16	TRBJ1-6	CASSPISRDRASPLHF	TGTGCCAGCTCACCAATTTCGCGGGACAGGGCCTCACCCCTCCACTTT
TRBV30	.	.	12	TRBJ1-5	CAWSVPNQPQHF	TGTGCCTGGAGTGTACCTAATCAGCCCCAGCATTTT
TRBV27	TRBD1	.	14	TRBJ2-3	CASSPGQGADTQYF	TGTGCCAGCAGTCCCGGACAGGGGGCAGATACGCAGTATTTT
TRBV7-2	TRBD1	few	14	TRBJ1-6	CASSTTGANSPLHF	TGTGCCAGCAGCACGACAGGGGCCAATTCACCCCTCCACTTT
TRBV29-1	.	few	12	TRBJ2-7	CSVEDFTYEQYF	TGCAGCGTTGAAGATTTTACCTACGAGCAGTACTTC
TRBV2	.	.	12	TRBJ1-1	CASSEKVGEAFF	TGTGCCAGCAGTGAAAAAGTGGGTGAAGCTTTCTTT
TRBV29-1	TRBD2	few	18	TRBJ2-1	CSVEGSSGGADSYNEQFF	TGCAGCGTTGAAGGTTCGAGCGGGGGGGCCGACTCCTACAATGAGCAGTTCTTC
TRBV29-1	.	.	13	TRBJ1-2	CSVGGETNYGYTF	TGCAGCGTTGGGGGGGAAACCAACTATGGCTACACCTTC
TRBV10-2	.	few	14	TRBJ1-4	CASKETATNEKLFF	TGCGCCAGCAAGGAGACAGCAACTAATGAAAAACTGTTTTTT
TRBV2	TRBD1	.	16	TRBJ1-5	CASGIVRTGRYQPQHF	TGTGCCAGCGGGATAGTGAGGACAGGGAGGTACCAGCCCCAGCATTTT
TRBV27	.	.	16	TRBJ2-1	CASSLSLAGSEIEQFF	TGTGCCAGCAGTTTATCCTTGGCGGGTAGTGAGATTGAGCAGTTCTTC
TRBV30	.	.	15	TRBJ2-2	CAWDQPEDYTGELFF	TGTGCCTGGGACCAACCCGAGGATTACACCGGGGAGCTGTTTTTT
TRBV4-1	.	.	13	TRBJ1-2	CASSQGTSYGYTF	TGCGCCAGCAGCCAAGGGACAAGTTATGGCTACACCTTC
TRBV6-5	TRBD1	.	15	TRBJ1-5	CASRLDRGIDQPQHF	TGTGCCAGCAGATTGGACAGGGGTATCGATCAGCCCCAGCATTTT
TRBV12-5	.	few	13	TRBJ1-5	CASGLASNQPQHF	TGTGCTAGTGGTTTGGCTAGCAATCAGCCCCAGCATTTT
TRBV5-6	.	.	12	TRBJ2-7	CASNGGSYEQYF	TGTGCCAGCAACGGGGGCTCCTACGAGCAGTACTTC
TRBV27	TRBD1	.	13	TRBJ2-7	CASGAGGGYEQYF	TGTGCCAGCGGGGCAGGGGGTGGTTACGAGCAGTACTTC
TRBV11-2	.	.	11	TRBJ2-1	CASSDYHEQFF	TGTGCCAGCAGCGACTATCATGAGCAGTTCTTC
TRBV2	.	few	15	TRBJ1-2	CASSEGQGGAYGYTF	TGTGCCAGCAGTGAAGGTCAGGGTGGGGCGTATGGCTACACCTTC
TRBV6-6	.	few	13	TRBJ1-1	CASGPTGNTEAFF	TGTGCCAGCGGCCCTACAGGGAACACTGAAGCTTTCTTT
TRBV6-6	.	few	14	TRBJ2-7	CASSPMEGVAEQYF	TGTGCCAGCAGCCCAATGGAGGGCGTGGCCGAGCAGTACTTC
TRBV7-6	.	.	13	TRBJ1-1	CASSLIEGNEAFF	TGTGCCAGCAGCTTAATCGAAGGGAATGAAGCTTTCTTT
TRBV30	.	.	14	TRBJ1-5	CAWSVGQLEQPQHF	TGTGCCTGGAGTGTAGGCCAGCTGGAACAGCCCCAGCATTTT
TRBV6-5	.	few	14	TRBJ2-1	CASSSIQTYNEQFF	TGTGCCAGCAGTTCCATACAGACCTACAATGAGCAGTTCTTC
TRBV4-3	TRBD2	few	15	TRBJ2-7	CASSQLTGGENEQYF	TGCGCCAGCAGCCAACTTACCGGGGGGGAAAACGAGCAGTACTTC
TRBV6-6	.	.	15	TRBJ1-2	CASIDGQNPNYGYTF	TGTGCCAGCATCGACGGACAGAACCCTAACTATGGCTACACCTTC
TRBV7-2	TRBD1	.	15	TRBJ2-7	CASSLRGQPAYEQYF	TGTGCCAGCAGCTTACGGGGACAGCCAGCCTACGAGCAGTACTTC